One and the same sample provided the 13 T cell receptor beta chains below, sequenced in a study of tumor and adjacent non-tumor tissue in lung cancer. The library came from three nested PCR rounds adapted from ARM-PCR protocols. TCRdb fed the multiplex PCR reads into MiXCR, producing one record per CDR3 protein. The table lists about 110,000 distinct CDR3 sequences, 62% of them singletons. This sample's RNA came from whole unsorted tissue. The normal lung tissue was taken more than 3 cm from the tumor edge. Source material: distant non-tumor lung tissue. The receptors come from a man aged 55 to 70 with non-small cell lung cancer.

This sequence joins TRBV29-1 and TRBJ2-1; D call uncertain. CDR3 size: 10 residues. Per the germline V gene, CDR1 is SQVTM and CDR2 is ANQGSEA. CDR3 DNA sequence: TGCAGTGTTTTTTACAATGAGCAGTTCTTC. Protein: CSVFYNEQFF.

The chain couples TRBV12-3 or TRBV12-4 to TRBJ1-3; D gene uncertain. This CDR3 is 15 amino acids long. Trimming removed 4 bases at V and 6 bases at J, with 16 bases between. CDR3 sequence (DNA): TGTGCCAGCAGTTCCCGTAGGAGGGTCGTAAACACCATATATTTT. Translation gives CASSSRRRVVNTIYF.

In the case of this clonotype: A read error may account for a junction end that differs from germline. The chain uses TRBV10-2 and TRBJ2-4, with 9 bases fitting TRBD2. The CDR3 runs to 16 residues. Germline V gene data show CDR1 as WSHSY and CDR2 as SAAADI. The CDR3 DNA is TGCGCTAGCAAGGGTAGCGGGGGCCTAGCCAAAAACATTCAGTACTTC. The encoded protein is CASKGSGGLAKNIQYF.

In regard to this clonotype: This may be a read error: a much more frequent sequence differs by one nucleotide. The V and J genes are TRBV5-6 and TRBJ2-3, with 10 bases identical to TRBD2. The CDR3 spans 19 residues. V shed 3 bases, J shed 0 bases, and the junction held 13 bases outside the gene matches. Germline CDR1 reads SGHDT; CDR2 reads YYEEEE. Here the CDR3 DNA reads TGTGCCAGCAGCTGGGGGGGGTCTAGCGGGGGCCCGAGCACAGATACGCAGTATTTT. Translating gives CASSWGGSSGGPSTDTQYF. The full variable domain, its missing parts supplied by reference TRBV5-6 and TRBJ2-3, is DAGVTQSPTHLIKTRGQQVTLRCSPKSGHDTVSWYQQALGQGPQFIFQYYEEEERQRGNFPDRFSGHQFPNYSSELNVNALLLGDSALYLCASSWGGSSGGPSTDTQYFGPGTRLTVL.

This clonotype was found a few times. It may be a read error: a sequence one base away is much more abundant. In DNA form, the CDR3 reads TGCGCCAGCAGCCGAGACCCCGGGCTAAAGCAGTACTTC. Its translation: CASSRDPGLKQYF. V gene TRBV4-3 combines with J gene TRBJ2-7; D uncertain. V lost 4 bases to trimming and J lost 8 bases, with 15 bases between them. CDR3 length equals 13 residues. The germline CDR1 and CDR2 sequences are LGHNA and YSLEER.

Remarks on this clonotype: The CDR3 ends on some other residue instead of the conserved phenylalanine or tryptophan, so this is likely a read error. Here the CDR3 reads CASSQADLPQETQYL. The CDR3 nucleotides read TGTGCCAGCAGCCAAGCGGATCTGCCTCAAGAGACCCAGTACTTA. This chain connects TRBV4-2 to TRBJ2-5; D is ambiguous. The CDR3 sequence is 15 residues long. With 1 base removed from V and 2 bases from J, the gap between germline ends came to 11 bases. Germline loops: CDR1 LGHNA, CDR2 YNFKEQ.

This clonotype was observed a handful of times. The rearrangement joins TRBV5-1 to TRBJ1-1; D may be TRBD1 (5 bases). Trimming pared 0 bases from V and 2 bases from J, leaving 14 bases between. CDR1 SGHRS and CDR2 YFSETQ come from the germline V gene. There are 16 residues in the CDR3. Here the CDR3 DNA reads TGCGCCAGCAGCTTGGAGGCAGGGCAAGTAAACACTGAAGCTTTCTTT. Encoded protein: CASSLEAGQVNTEAFF.

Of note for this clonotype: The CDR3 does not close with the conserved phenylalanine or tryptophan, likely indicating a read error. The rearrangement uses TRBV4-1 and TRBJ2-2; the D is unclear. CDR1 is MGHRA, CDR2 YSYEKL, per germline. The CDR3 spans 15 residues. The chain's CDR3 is CASSPIGENTGELFY. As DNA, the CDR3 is TGCGCCAGCAGCCCTATCGGAGAAAACACAGGGGAGCTGTTTTAT.

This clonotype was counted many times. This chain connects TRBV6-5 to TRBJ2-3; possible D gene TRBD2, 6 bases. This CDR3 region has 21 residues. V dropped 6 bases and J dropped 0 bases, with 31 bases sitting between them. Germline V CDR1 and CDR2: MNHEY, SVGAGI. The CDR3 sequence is CASSKQPTRLGSTSSTDTQYF. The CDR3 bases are TGTGCCAGCAGCAAACAACCGACTAGACTCGGGTCGACGTCTAGCACAGATACGCAGTATTTT.

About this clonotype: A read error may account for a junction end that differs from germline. CDR3 nucleotides: TGTGCCAACAGCCAGACGATGGAGGCTGAAGCTTTCTTT. Residues: CANSQTMEAEAFF. The chain is built from TRBV11-2 and TRBJ1-1; D ambiguous. CDR1 and CDR2 from the germline V gene are SGHAT and FQNNGV. The CDR3 length is 13 residues.

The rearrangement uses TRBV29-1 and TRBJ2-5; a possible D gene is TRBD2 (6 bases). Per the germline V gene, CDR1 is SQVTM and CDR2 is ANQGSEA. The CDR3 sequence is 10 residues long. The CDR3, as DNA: TGCAGTACCGGGGGAGAGACCCAGTACTTC. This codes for CSTGGETQYF.

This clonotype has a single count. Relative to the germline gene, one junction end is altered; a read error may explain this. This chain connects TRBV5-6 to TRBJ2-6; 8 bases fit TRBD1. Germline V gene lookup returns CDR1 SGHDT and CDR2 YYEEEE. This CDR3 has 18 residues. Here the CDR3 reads CANSIRRDRRSGANVLTF. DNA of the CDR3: TGTGCCAACAGCATACGACGGGACAGGCGGTCTGGGGCCAACGTCCTGACTTTC.

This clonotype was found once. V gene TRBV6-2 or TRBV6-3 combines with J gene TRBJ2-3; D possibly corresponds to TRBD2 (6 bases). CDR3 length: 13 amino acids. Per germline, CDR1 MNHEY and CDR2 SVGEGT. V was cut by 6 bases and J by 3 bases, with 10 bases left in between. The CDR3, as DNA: TGTGCCAGCAGCCGGACTAAGACAGATACGCAGTATTTT. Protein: CASSRTKTDTQYF.